The 26 T cell receptor beta chains in this list originate from one sample, sequenced in a study of CD8+CD57+ T cells in acquired aplastic anemia (dated by TCRdb to 2017 to 2018). The sample was run on an Illumina HiSeq 2000. Genomic DNA served as template for TCR beta VDJ combination and CDR3 sequence profiling. TCRdb reprocessed the public reads (quality trimming at Q25 with fastp, clone calling with MiXCR) and kept in-frame beta chains. A single entry per CDR3 protein holds the most common genes and DNA from its merged rows. Here the sample has under 250,000 distinct CDR3 sequences; 40% to 50% occur a single time. 7% to 9.5% of the sample rests with the top ten. Expansion of CD8+CD57+ cells had been shown by flow cytometry in the patients chosen for sequencing. The sample comprised sorted CD4+, CD8+, or CD8+CD57+ T cells (not recorded which) from PBMCs. These receptors all stem from a human donor with aplastic anemia.

This clonotype was found many times. The chain recombines TRBV11-2 with TRBJ1-5; D remains ambiguous. This CDR3 is built from 16 residues. Germline CDR1 is SGHAT and CDR2 is FQNNGV. V lost 1 base and J lost 5, with 15 bases in between. The CDR3 protein is CASSLVQARTDQPQHF. The CDR3 DNA follows: TGTGCCAGCAGCTTAGTGCAGGCTCGAACTGATCAGCCCCAGCATTTT.

The J gene is TRBJ1-5, the V gene TRBV2, with 7 positions matching TRBD1. Germline V gene lookup returns CDR1 SNHLY and CDR2 FYNNEI. J gave up 5 bases and V 3 bases, and 7 bases lay outside the gene matches. The CDR3 length is 15 residues. The CDR3 loop is CASSEAGQMDQPQHF. CDR3 bases: TGTGCCAGCAGTGAGGCGGGACAGATGGATCAGCCCCAGCATTTT.

This clonotype was seen a single time. This chain joins TRBV27 and TRBJ1-3; D is undetermined. From germline, CDR1 is MNHEY and CDR2 SMNVEV (reference sequence). This CDR3 is 16 amino acids long. The ends were cut back, 5 bases at V and 3 bases at J, with 17 bases in the middle. The CDR3 here is CASSPTLRPFGNTIYF. CDR3 nucleotides: TGTGCCAGCAGTCCGACCCTCCGGCCCTTTGGAAACACCATATATTTT.

V gene TRBV2 combines with J gene TRBJ1-2; TRBD1 agrees at 7 bases. From germline, CDR1 is SNHLY and CDR2 FYNNEI. The ends lost 4 bases at V and 2 bases at J; junction bases unmatched: 4. The CDR3 runs to 14 residues. The CDR3 DNA is TGTGCCAGCAGTGGACAGGGTGGGAACTATGGCTACACCTTC. Encoded protein: CASSGQGGNYGYTF.

This chain's CDR3 is CATSEGRGPGEQYF. The DNA for the CDR3 is TGTGCCACCAGTGAGGGCAGGGGGCCAGGAGAGCAGTACTTC. This chain joins TRBV24-1 and TRBJ2-7; 8 bases are shared with TRBD1. Germline CDR1 is KGHDR and CDR2 is SFDVKD. V lost 4 bases to trimming and J lost 7 bases; unmatched junction nucleotides: 8. The CDR3 has 14 residues.

The CDR3 DNA sequence: TGTGCCAGCAGCTTAGAGGTAGAATTATACGAGCAGTACTTC. Translation: CASSLEVELYEQYF. V usage is TRBV7-9 and J usage is TRBJ2-7; unclear D gene. V dropped 1 base and J dropped 4 bases, with 11 bases sitting between them. The CDR3 is 14 amino acids. The germline CDR1 and CDR2 sequences are SEHNR and FQNEAQ (reference sequence).

This clonotype was seen only a few times. This chain connects TRBV2 to TRBJ2-7, with a possible D match to TRBD2 (6 bases). CDR1 is SNHLY and CDR2 is FYNNEI in the germline V gene. Trimming cost V 5 bases and J 4 bases, with 21 bases left between them. CDR3 length: 16 residues. This CDR3 reads CASSSLDYHLEYEQYF. In nucleotides, the CDR3 is TGTGCCAGCAGTTCCCTGGACTACCACTTAGAGTACGAGCAGTACTTC.

This clonotype was counted ten times or more. The chain joins TRBV20-1 to TRBJ1-1; a possible D gene is TRBD1 (5 bases). Trimming shortened V by 6 bases and J by 2 bases, and 19 bases separated the two germline ends. This CDR3 is built from 15 residues. Germline lookup yields CDR1 DFQATT and CDR2 SNEGSKA (reference sequence). In DNA, the CDR3 is TGCAGTGCGGGGACCGGACACAATATAAACACTGAAGCTTTCTTT. Translated: CSAGTGHNINTEAFF.

In its sample, this clonotype was seen once. A read error is possible here, since a much larger clone lies one base away. The rearrangement links TRBV24-1 to TRBJ1-1; D is possibly TRBD1 (6 bases). The CDR3 totals 15 residues. From germline, CDR1 is KGHDR and CDR2 SFDVKD. Deletions cut 6 bases from V and 0 bases from J, with 13 bases between. CDR3 sequence reads: CATSLTGIMNTEAFF. The CDR3 DNA follows: TGTGCCACCAGTTTGACAGGCATCATGAACACTGAAGCTTTCTTT.

This chain links TRBV20-1 with TRBJ1-1; D remains ambiguous. The CDR3 has 12 amino acids. The ends were cut back, 3 bases at V and 3 bases at J, with 8 bases in the middle. Germline V CDR1 and CDR2: DFQATT, SNEGSKA (reference sequence). This CDR3 reads CSARVSYTEAFF. The CDR3 DNA reads TGCAGTGCTAGGGTCAGCTACACTGAAGCTTTCTTT.

The chain couples TRBV3-1 to TRBJ2-7; 9 positions match TRBD1. Germline loops: CDR1 LGHDT, CDR2 YNNKEL (reference sequence). This CDR3 has 16 amino acids. The ends lost 2 bases at V and 5 bases at J; junction bases unmatched: 10. The CDR3 loop reads CASSQLPGQGIHEQYF. In DNA, the CDR3 is TGTGCCAGCAGCCAATTACCGGGACAGGGTATACACGAGCAGTACTTC.

The CDR3 spells CGAGSGGVMETQYF. The CDR3 coding sequence is TGCGGGGCAGGGAGCGGGGGTGTTATGGAGACCCAGTACTTC. The chain joins TRBV20-1 to TRBJ2-5; 8 nucleotides align to TRBD2. CDR1 is DFQATT and CDR2 is SNEGSKA in the germline V gene (reference sequence). This CDR3 is built from 14 residues.

This chain joins TRBV2 and TRBJ2-5, with 13 bases aligning to TRBD2. With V trimmed by 6 bases and J by 2 bases, 6 bases remained unmatched. Germline loops: CDR1 SNHLY, CDR2 FYNNEI. The CDR3 is 16 amino acids. CDR3 loop: CASSAPGLAGQETQYF. The DNA for the CDR3 is TGTGCCAGCAGCGCACCGGGACTAGCGGGACAAGAGACCCAGTACTTC.

As to this clonotype: This may stem from a read error, because a much larger clone lies one nucleotide away. V gene TRBV5-1 combines with J gene TRBJ1-2, with a tentative D call TRBD1 (6 bases). The germline V and J ends were trimmed by 3 bases and 4 bases, with 25 bases remaining between them. Per the germline V gene, CDR1 is SGHRS and CDR2 is YFSETQ. The CDR3 totals 18 residues. The CDR3 region is CASSWKTRQEDSLYGYTF. CDR3 in DNA: TGCGCCAGCAGCTGGAAGACCCGACAGGAGGACTCTCTCTATGGCTACACCTTC.

This chain links TRBV24-1 with TRBJ1-2; TRBD1 might be the D (6 bases). Germline V gene data show CDR1 as KGHDR and CDR2 as SFDVKD. V lost 7 bases and J lost 4, with 15 bases in between. The CDR3 consists of 14 residues. This CDR3 reads CATSLPGQSYGYTF. The CDR3 nucleotides read TGTGCCACCAGCTTACCCGGACAGAGCTATGGCTACACCTTC.

This clonotype was counted many times. This chain links TRBV6-5 with TRBJ1-1; D not certain. Germline loops: CDR1 MNHEY, CDR2 SVGAGI. V lost 0 bases to trimming and J lost 1 base, with 6 bases between them. This CDR3 has 14 amino acids. The CDR3 sequence is CASSYSIRNTEAFF. CDR3 sequence (DNA): TGTGCCAGCAGTTACTCCATTAGGAACACTGAAGCTTTCTTT.

The chain links TRBV29-1 to TRBJ2-3, with a weak D call TRBD1 (5 bases). The CDR3 loop spans 13 amino acids. The germline CDR1 and CDR2 sequences are SQVTM and ANQGSEA. The ends were cut back, 4 bases at V and 2 bases at J, with 10 bases in the middle. The chain's CDR3 is CSVGQLSTDTQYF. In DNA form, the CDR3 reads TGCAGCGTTGGACAGCTCTCCACAGATACGCAGTATTTT.

In this sample, this clonotype turned up a few times. The chain uses TRBV7-2 and TRBJ1-1; D call uncertain. The CDR3 extends over 16 amino acids. CDR1 is SGHTA, CDR2 FQGNSA, per germline. V was cut by 5 bases and J by 3 bases, with 19 bases left in between. The CDR3 is CASSVRKSGYYTEAFF. Here the CDR3 DNA reads TGTGCCAGCAGCGTCCGTAAGAGCGGTTACTACACTGAAGCTTTCTTT.

This clonotype was picked up many times. This chain joins TRBV6-1 and TRBJ2-7; D is possibly TRBD1 (6 bases). Trimming pared 10 bases from V and 4 bases from J, leaving 23 bases between. Germline V gene lookup returns CDR1 MNHNS and CDR2 SASEGT. This CDR3 has 15 amino acids. CDR3 coding DNA: TGTGCCACCAAAGAGTGGGCAGGGGCGACTTACGAGCAGTACTTC. Translated: CATKEWAGATYEQYF.

This rearrangement joins TRBV10-2 to TRBJ1-6; unclear D gene. Between the trimmed V and J ends, which lost 4 bases and 5 bases, there was a span of 6 bases. The CDR3 spans 13 residues. Germline assignment: CDR1 WSHSY and CDR2 SAAADI. CDR3 region: CASSVGHNSPLHF. CDR3 nucleotides: TGCGCCAGCAGTGTGGGCCATAATTCACCCCTCCACTTT.

The chain links TRBV20-1 to TRBJ2-5; D gene ambiguous. The CDR3 is made up of 14 amino acids. CDR1 is DFQATT and CDR2 is SNEGSKA in the germline V gene (reference sequence). CDR3 nucleotide sequence: TGCAGCGTCATGAGGAATGGTATACTGGAGACCCAGTACTTC. Its translation is CSVMRNGILETQYF.

The chain combines TRBV19 with TRBJ2-4; TRBD1 or TRBD2 may be the D gene (6 bases each). Germline-derived CDR1 and CDR2 are LNHDA and SQIVND (reference sequence). V shed 3 bases and J shed 8 bases, with 14 bases lying between them. The CDR3 consists of 14 residues. The CDR3 nucleotides read TGTGCCAGTAGTATCACGGGGGCGTCGGACATTCAGTACTTC. Protein: CASSITGASDIQYF. Based on the CDR3 plus reference TRBV19 and TRBJ2-4, the full variable domain is DGGITQSPKYLFRKEGQNVTLSCEQNLNHDAMYWYRQDPGQGLRLIYYSQIVNDFQKGDIAEGYSVSREKKESFPLTVTSAQKNPTAFYLCASSITGASDIQYFGAGTRLSVL.

This clonotype was recorded at least ten times. The chain carries TRBV5-6 and TRBJ1-6; D remains ambiguous. V was clipped by 3 bases and J by 8 bases, with 12 bases between them. The CDR3 length is 14 residues. Germline assignment: CDR1 SGHDT and CDR2 YYEEEE. The CDR3 sequence: CASSYSGIDSPLHF. The CDR3, as DNA: TGTGCCAGCAGCTATTCGGGCATAGATTCACCCCTCCACTTT.

This clonotype occurred a few times. The CDR3 DNA follows: TGTGCCAGCAGTCCTCTTCGGACCTACAATGAGCAGTTCTTC. As protein: CASSPLRTYNEQFF. The chain employs TRBV27 and TRBJ2-1; D is undetermined. Between the trimmed V and J ends, which lost 5 bases and 2 bases, there was a span of 10 bases. Looked up from germline, CDR1 is MNHEY and CDR2 is SMNVEV (reference sequence). The CDR3 loop spans 14 amino acids.

This rearrangement joins TRBV6-2 or TRBV6-3 to TRBJ2-5; TRBD2 matches at 10 bases. Germline CDR1 reads MNHEY; CDR2 reads SVGEGT. The V and J ends lost 3 bases and 10 bases, in that order; junction bases with no gene match: 8. The CDR3 covers 14 residues. CDR3 DNA: TGTGCCAGCAGTTATTCAGCGGGAGGGACCCACCAGTACTTC. Its translation is CASSYSAGGTHQYF.

J is TRBJ1-2 and V is TRBV28; D is uncertain. Trimming cost V 6 bases and J 5 bases, with 10 bases left between them. This CDR3 contains 12 residues. The germline V gene has CDR1 MDHEN and CDR2 SYDVKM. The CDR3 here is CASSQARYGYTF. Here the CDR3 DNA reads TGTGCCAGCAGCCAAGCTCGGTATGGCTACACCTTC.